This entry is about one TCR beta chain. CDR3 length: 15 amino acids. V was cut by 0 bases and J by 0 bases, with 10 bases left in between. Germline values: CDR1 SGHRS, CDR2 YFSETQ. This entry belongs to a study of blood T cell repertoires in COVID-19. Assay: immunoSEQ multiplex PCR; the TCRdb copy retains only in-frame clones and omits some. The table has 70,000 or so clones, 87% seen once. V gene TRBV5-1 combines with J gene TRBJ2-7; D is perhaps TRBD2 (6 bases). Sequenced: peripheral blood. The receptor was derived from an elderly woman with acute or convalescent COVID-19. CDR3 in amino acids: CASSLDGSPSYEQYF. The CDR3, as DNA: TGCGCCAGCAGCTTGGACGGGAGTCCCTCCTACGAGCAGTACTTC.